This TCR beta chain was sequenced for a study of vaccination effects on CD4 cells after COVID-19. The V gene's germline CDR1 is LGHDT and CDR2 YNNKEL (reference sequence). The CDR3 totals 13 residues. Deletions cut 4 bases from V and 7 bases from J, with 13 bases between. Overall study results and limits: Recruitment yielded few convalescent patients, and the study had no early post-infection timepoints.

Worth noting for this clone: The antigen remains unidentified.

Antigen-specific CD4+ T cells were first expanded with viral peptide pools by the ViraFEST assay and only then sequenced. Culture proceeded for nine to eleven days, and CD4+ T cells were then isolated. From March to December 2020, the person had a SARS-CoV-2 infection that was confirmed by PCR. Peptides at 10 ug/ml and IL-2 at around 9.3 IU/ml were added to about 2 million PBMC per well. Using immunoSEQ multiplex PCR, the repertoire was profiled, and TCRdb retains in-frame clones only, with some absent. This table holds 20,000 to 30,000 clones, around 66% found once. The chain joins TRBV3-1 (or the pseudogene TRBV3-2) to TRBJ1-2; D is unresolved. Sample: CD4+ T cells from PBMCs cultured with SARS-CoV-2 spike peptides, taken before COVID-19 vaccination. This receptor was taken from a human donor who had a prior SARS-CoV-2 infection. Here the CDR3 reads CASSRTVSGGYTF. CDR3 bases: TGTGCCAGCAGCCGGACCGTAAGCGGTGGCTACACCTTC.